A selection of T cell receptor beta chains follows, all from one sample in a study of cytomegalovirus exposure and HLA in healthy donors. TCRdb's table, derived via immunoSEQ multiplex PCR, lists solely in-frame clones and lacks some. The sample includes 200,000 to 250,000 clones, 75% to 95% seen only once; the top ten take about 1%. Material for sequencing was PBMCs. These receptors originate from a woman younger than 35 in good health and CMV-seronegative. Both conserved end residues are part of each CDR3. A D gene is named only where the DNA matches it firmly. Rows may omit the clone size; those that give it use once, few, many or a size class.

NA	NA	TRBV6-6	TRBJ2-3	TGTGCCAGCAGTTCTAGCACAGATACGCAGTATTTT	CASSSSTDTQYF
NA	NA	TRBV5-4	TRBJ2-7	TGTGCCAGCAGCTTCACCGGGGGCTACGAGCAGTACTTC	CASSFTGGYEQYF
TRBD2	once	TRBV29-1	TRBJ2-3	TGCAGCGTTACCCGGGAGGGCCTCAGGGATACGCAGTATTTT	CSVTREGLRDTQYF
TRBD1	NA	TRBV9	TRBJ2-7	TGTGCCAGCAACCTCAAGAGGGACAGGGGCCGCTACGAGCAGTACTTC	CASNLKRDRGRYEQYF
NA	NA	TRBV11-2	TRBJ2-7	TGTGCCAGCAGCTTAATGAAGGGGACCTACGAGCAGTACTTC	CASSLMKGTYEQYF
TRBD1	NA	TRBV4-1	TRBJ2-5	TGCGCCAGCAGCCAAGACAGGGGGCAGTTGGAGACCCAGTACTTC	CASSQDRGQLETQYF
TRBD2	NA	TRBV5-1	TRBJ2-3	TGCGCCAGCAGCCGCCAAGCGGGGCTAGTCACAGATACGCAGTATTTT	CASSRQAGLVTDTQYF
NA	NA	TRBV7-9	TRBJ2-7	TGTGCCAGCAGCTCGACTCATAACGAGCAGTACTTC	CASSSTHNEQYF
NA	few	TRBV10-3	TRBJ1-2	TGTGCCATCAGTGAACAAAACAGGAAGGGGCATGGCTACACCTTC	CAISEQNRKGHGYTF
TRBD2	NA	TRBV6-5	TRBJ2-3	TGTGCCAGCAGTTCGTTGACTAGCGGGAGCGCAGATACGCAGTATTTT	CASSSLTSGSADTQYF